This T cell receptor beta chain was retrieved from a study of human T cells and chemical hapten exposure (dated by TCRdb to the early 2020s). As for the study more broadly: For sensitization, 2% DPC in acetone was applied to a 2 cm by 2 cm area of upper inner arm skin. Libraries were combined into a pool for sequencing, and differences in TCR yield between samples came mainly from small differences in library volumes within the pool. Throughout the study period of roughly 24 weeks, patients also received therapeutic DPC doses to the scalp every week. Patch testing on the upper back used Finn chambers containing 0.01% DPC, with scoring done after 6 days according to International Contact Dermatitis Research Group standards. Blood samples were taken from patients before sensitization (week 0) and then at 2, 6 and about 24 weeks after DPC sensitization. Blood for TCR sequencing was provided by twenty-nine alopecia patients at one to four time points (pre-sensitization, 2, 6 and 24 weeks). Most of the patients in the cohort were female, and the cohort covered alopecia areata with under or over 50% scalp involvement, alopecia totalis and alopecia universalis. In alopecia patients, the study followed how the peripheral blood TCR repertoire changed in vivo over primary and secondary sensitization to diphenylcyclopropenone (DPC), a hapten.

There are a few counts of this clonotype. What antigen it recognizes has not been identified. The input lacks base qualities; no much larger clone sits a single base away. The time point label, as the study defines it: patch test 1, 2 weeks after DPC sensitization. Per the publication, the treatment or condition label means: therapeutic diphenylcyclopropenone sensitization with weekly scalp DPC. At each patch-test visit, blood was drawn before the patch test was applied. Patients were eligible if aged 18 to 70, diagnosed with alopecia and judged suitable for DPC therapy, and pregnant patients were excluded. Total RNA was extracted from unfractionated whole blood that had been collected in Tempus Blood RNA tubes. From a lookup of the germline V gene (reference sequence), CDR1 and CDR2 are LGHDT and YNNKEL. Relative to germline, V is 0 bases shorter and J is 6 bases shorter, with 14 bases between their ends. The CDR3 holds 15 amino acids from the cysteine to the phenylalanine. Kept here is only the CDR3 DNA, which spans 45 bases and is read in frame from base 1.

Library preparation used RACE. Instrument used: NextSeq 500. During library preparation, unique molecular identifiers were attached to individual cDNA molecules so that TCRs could be counted quantitatively and reproducibly. Both TCR alpha and TCR beta chains were sequenced from each blood RNA sample. In the authors' own workflow: A median of around 100,000 TCRs per sample was observed, with a range of about 20,000 to 750,000. V, J and CDR3 annotation of the TCR reads was carried out using the Decombinator software suite. For PS versus PT1 abundance plots, all samples were subsampled to the same number of TCRs (28,000). Expanded TCRs were defined as absent before sensitization and observed at least eight times at the 2-week time point. The public reads were quality trimmed at Q25 with fastp and then assembled into clones with MiXCR by TCRdb, keeping productive beta chains. Identical CDR3 protein sequences are pooled into one entry, listed with their most common genes and DNA. None of the V and J calls come from the authors' own analysis; TCRdb made them. For this sample the table gives around 120,000 distinct CDR3 sequences, of which roughly an eighth were detected only once. The biggest ten clones account for 0.92% of the sample.

Broader findings and caveats from the paper: No change with DPC sensitization was found in the number of TCRs above 1 in 1000 frequency, and no evidence of global repertoire structure alterations was found. Significantly more large CDR3 similarity clusters were formed by expanded TCRs than by pre-sensitization or healthy control sets, consistent with antigen-driven responses. Because all patients had alopecia, a presumed autoimmune disease, the immune response of the patients might differ from that of healthy individuals. After repeated subsampling, the strength of the expansion versus patch-test correlation and the threshold at which it became significant changed. Patch test score correlated positively with the number of PT1 expanded TCRs, reaching significance at thresholds 8, 16 and 32 but not at 4.

This TCR came from a man between 18 and 35 years old with alopecia areata. Some clones in this sample may be carry-over from other donors' samples. Source: whole blood, taken in connection with sensitization to the hapten diphenylcyclopropenone (DPC). The sequence joins TRBV3-1 to TRBJ1-2, with TRBD1 tentatively as D gene (5 bases match). The DNA is TGTGCCAGCAGCCAAGATTCACAGGCCCTACATGGCTACACCTTC. This codes for CASSQDSQALHGYTF. Reference TRBV3-1 and TRBJ1-2 proteins supply the regions before and after the CDR3; the full variable domain is: DTAVSQTPKYLVTQMGNDKSIKCEQNLGHDTMYWYKQDSKKFLKIMFSYNNKELIINETVPNRFSPKSPDKAHLNLHINSLELGDSAVYFCASSQDSQALHGYTFGSGTRLTVV.